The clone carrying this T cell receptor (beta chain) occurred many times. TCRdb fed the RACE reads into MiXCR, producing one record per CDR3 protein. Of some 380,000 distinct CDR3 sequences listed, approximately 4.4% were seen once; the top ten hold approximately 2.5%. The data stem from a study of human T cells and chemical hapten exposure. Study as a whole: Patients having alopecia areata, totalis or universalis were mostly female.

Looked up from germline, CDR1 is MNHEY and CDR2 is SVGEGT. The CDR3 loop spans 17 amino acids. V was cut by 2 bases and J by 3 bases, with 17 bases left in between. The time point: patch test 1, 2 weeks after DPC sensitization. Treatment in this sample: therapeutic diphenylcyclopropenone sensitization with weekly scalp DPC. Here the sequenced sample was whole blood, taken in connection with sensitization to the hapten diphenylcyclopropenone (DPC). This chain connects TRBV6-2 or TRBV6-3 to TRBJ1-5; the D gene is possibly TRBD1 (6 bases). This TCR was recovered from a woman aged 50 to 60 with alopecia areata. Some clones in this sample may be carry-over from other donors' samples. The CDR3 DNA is TGTGCCAGCAGTTACGATGTCGGGGGGCGAGACAATCAGCCCCAGCATTTT. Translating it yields CASSYDVGGRDNQPQHF.